This is a list of T cell receptor beta chains from one sample in a study of T cells after yellow fever vaccination. TCRdb re-derived calls from the 5' RACE reads in MiXCR, one entry per CDR3 protein. The table shows a few hundred thousand distinct CDR3 sequences, with around 9.3% occurring only once. This specimen consisted of CD4+ T cells sorted from PBMCs, obtained 5 days after the yellow fever booster vaccination. These receptors originate from a man in his late teens or twenties who received the YFV17D yellow fever vaccine. The CDR3 runs from the conserved cysteine through the conserved F or W. D genes are given only for firm matches. Where a row states a size, it is once, few, many or the class of an expanded clone; other rows omit it.

d_call clone_size j_call v_call cdr3_nt cdr3_aa
NA many TRBJ1-2 TRBV7-2 TGTGCCAGCAGCTCCGGGAATAACTATGGCTACACCTTC CASSSGNNYGYTF
NA few TRBJ1-5 TRBV19 TGTGCCAGTAGTATAGCGGGGGGCAATCAGCCCCAGCATTTT CASSIAGGNQPQHF
NA few TRBJ1-1 TRBV6-5 TGTGCCAGCAGTTACTCGACGGGGGCGCGGGGGACTGAAGCTTTCTTT CASSYSTGARGTEAFF
NA few TRBJ1-2 TRBV15 TGTGCCACCAGCAGAGATATTGGGTTTGATGGTGGCTACACCTTC CATSRDIGFDGGYTF
TRBD1 many TRBJ1-4 TRBV7-9 TGTGCCAGCAGCTTTCCCGGGACAGGGGGCGAAAAACTGTTTTTT CASSFPGTGGEKLFF
TRBD1 NA TRBJ2-5 TRBV9 TGTGCCAGCAGCGACCGCCGGACAGGCGGAACCCAGTACTTC CASSDRRTGGTQYF
NA many TRBJ1-1 TRBV29-1 TGCAGCGTTTGTTCCCAAACCCCCGAAGCTTTCTTT CSVCSQTPEAFF
NA few TRBJ2-2 TRBV7-9 TGTGCCAGCAGCTTAACCCAGGGTGCCGGGGAGCTGTTTTTT CASSLTQGAGELFF
TRBD1 NA TRBJ1-2 TRBV30 TGTGCCTGGACAGGGGGCTTCGGCTATGGCTACACCTTC CAWTGGFGYGYTF
NA few TRBJ2-3 TRBV5-1 TGCGCCAGCAGCAGACACACCTACGAAGATACGCAGTATTTT CASSRHTYEDTQYF
NA NA TRBJ2-3 TRBV15 TGTGCCACCAGCAGAGAAGAGGGTTACCGCACAGATACGCAGTATTTT CATSREEGYRTDTQYF
NA many TRBJ2-3 TRBV12-3/TRBV12-4 TGTGCCAGCAGTTGGGGCGCCGAGGTCACAGATACGCAGTATTTT CASSWGAEVTDTQYF
TRBD1 NA TRBJ1-5 TRBV28 TGTGCCAGCAGCGGGGGACAGGAAGGCAATCAGCCCCAGCATTTT CASSGGQEGNQPQHF
TRBD2 many TRBJ2-1 TRBV12-3/TRBV12-4 TGTGCCAGCAGGCCTACTAGCGGGGGGGCCATCTACAATGAGCAGTTCTTC CASRPTSGGAIYNEQFF
NA NA TRBJ1-2 TRBV28 TGTGCCAGCACCTCGGGGGCCGGGGGGGTGGTTGGCTACACCTTC CASTSGAGGVVGYTF
TRBD1 NA TRBJ1-2 TRBV5-6 TGTGCCAGCAGCTTGGACAGGGGGTTTGGCTACACCTTC CASSLDRGFGYTF
NA few TRBJ2-1 TRBV5-1 TGCGCCAGCAGCTTTGGACAGAACAATGAGCAGTTCTTC CASSFGQNNEQFF
NA few TRBJ2-3 TRBV9 TGTGCCAGCAGCCCGCTGGGGGTGGGAGATACGCAGTATTTT CASSPLGVGDTQYF
NA NA TRBJ1-5 TRBV12-3/TRBV12-4 TGTGCCAGCAGTTGGGGGCCTCAGCCCCAGCATTTT CASSWGPQPQHF
NA few TRBJ2-5 TRBV5-1 TGCGCCAGCAGCCCGACGGCGGCGCAAGAGACCCAGTACTTC CASSPTAAQETQYF
TRBD1 few TRBJ2-3 TRBV11-2 TGTGCCAGTAGACAGGGGGCGGGAGATACGCAGTATTTT CASRQGAGDTQYF
NA few TRBJ1-3 TRBV6-5 TGTGCCAGCAGTTACGGGGTAGGGGCCGGAAACACCATATATTTT CASSYGVGAGNTIYF
NA NA TRBJ1-6 TRBV2 TGTGCCAGCAGTGGAGAGGCCCGGAGTGGTTCACCCCTCCACTTT CASSGEARSGSPLHF
NA few TRBJ2-5 TRBV24-1 TGTGCCACCAGTGAACTAGGGAGTGAGACCCAGTACTTC CATSELGSETQYF